This T cell receptor beta chain emerged from a study of neurological immune-mediated disorders. Study-wide findings and caveats: Subjects shared no identical expanded-clone CDR3 amino acid sequences, suggesting private TCR-beta repertoires in all groups. Whereas HTLV-1-associated myelopathy showed the most TCR clonal expansion, multiple sclerosis showed the least, with levels below those of healthy controls.

Synthesis of cDNA was carried out by template-switch 5'RACE. The reaction used 10-nucleotide random UMIs. TCRdb processed the 5' RACE reads anew with MiXCR; each CDR3 protein has one entry. The top ten clones hold roughly 1.8% of a sample with roughly 80,000 distinct CDR3 sequences, over 9% of them seen once. For this clonotype: No antigen is known for it.

Per the germline V gene, CDR1 is SGHDT and CDR2 is YYEEEE. This CDR3 has 14 amino acids. Between the trimmed V and J ends, which lost 2 bases and 8 bases, there was a span of 13 bases. Healthy controls comprised blood bank volunteers in Maryland, USA. The chain links TRBV5-6 to TRBJ1-4; D might be TRBD1 (6 bases). Sample: PBMCs. This TCR was sampled from a man between 40 and 49 years old in good health. CDR3: CASSFKGQEEKLFF. The CDR3, as DNA: TGTGCCAGCAGCTTCAAGGGACAAGAAGAAAAACTGTTTTTT. Full variable domain (outside the CDR3, taken from reference TRBV5-6 and TRBJ1-4): DAGVTQSPTHLIKTRGQQVTLRCSPKSGHDTVSWYQQALGQGPQFIFQYYEEEERQRGNFPDRFSGHQFPNYSSELNVNALLLGDSALYLCASSFKGQEEKLFFGSGTQLSVL.